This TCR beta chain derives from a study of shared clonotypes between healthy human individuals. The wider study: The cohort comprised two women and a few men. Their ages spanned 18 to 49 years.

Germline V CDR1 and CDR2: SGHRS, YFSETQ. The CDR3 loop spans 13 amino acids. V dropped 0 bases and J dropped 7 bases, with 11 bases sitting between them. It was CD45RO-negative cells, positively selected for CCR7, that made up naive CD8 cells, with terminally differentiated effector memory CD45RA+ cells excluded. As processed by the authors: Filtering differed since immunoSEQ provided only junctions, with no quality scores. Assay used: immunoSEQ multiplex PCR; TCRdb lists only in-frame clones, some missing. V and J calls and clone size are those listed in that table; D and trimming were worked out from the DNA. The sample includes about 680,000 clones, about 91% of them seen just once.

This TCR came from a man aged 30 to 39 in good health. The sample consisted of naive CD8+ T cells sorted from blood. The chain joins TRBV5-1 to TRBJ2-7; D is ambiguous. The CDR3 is CASSLVGHGEQYF. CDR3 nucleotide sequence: TGCGCCAGCAGCTTGGTAGGGCATGGAGAGCAGTACTTC. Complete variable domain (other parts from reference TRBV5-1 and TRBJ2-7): KAGVTQTPRYLIKTRGQQVTLSCSPISGHRSVSWYQQTPGQGLQFLFEYFSETQRNKGNFPGRFSGRQFSNSRSEMNVSTLELGDSALYLCASSLVGHGEQYFGPGTRLTVT.